The 30 T cell receptor beta chains listed next were all sequenced from one sample in a study of T cell responses to AZD1222 COVID-19 vaccine. Assay used: immunoSEQ multiplex PCR; TCRdb lists only in-frame clones, some missing. This repertoire shows roughly 150,000 clones, approximately 92% found once; its top ten account for around 1.5%. Sequencing was performed on peripheral blood, taken on day 0 of AZD1222 vaccination. These receptors were obtained from an adult in good health.

This clone occurred once. The rearrangement joins TRBV5-1 to TRBJ2-1, with D possibly TRBD1 on 6 matching bases. The CDR3 has 15 residues. Germline V lookup: CDR1 SGHRS, CDR2 YFSETQ. The V end lost 1 base, the J end lost 2 bases, and 10 bases lay between the germline ends. The CDR3 DNA reads TGCGCCAGCAGCTTGTTACAGGGCCCCTACAATGAGCAGTTCTTC. Protein: CASSLLQGPYNEQFF.

The genes are TRBV3-1 (or the pseudogene TRBV3-2) and TRBJ2-3; the match to TRBD1 covers 9 bases. Germline V gene lookup returns CDR1 LGHDT and CDR2 YNNKEL (reference sequence). This CDR3 has 16 residues. The junction had 7 bases not matched to a gene; V was cut back by 4 bases and J by 2 bases. CDR3 region: CASSPRTGVVTDTQYF. Here the CDR3 DNA reads TGTGCCAGCAGCCCGCGGACAGGGGTCGTCACAGATACGCAGTATTTT.

The chain combines TRBV6-1 with TRBJ1-5; the D is unclear. CDR1 is MNHNS, CDR2 SASEGT, per germline. Trimming removed 4 bases at V and 6 bases at J, with 22 bases between. The CDR3 covers 17 residues. CDR3 nucleotides: TGTGCCAGCAGTGCTCGTCCCGGGATGCCAGCCTCTCAGCCCCAGCATTTT. It encodes CASSARPGMPASQPQHF.

V and J are TRBV15 and TRBJ2-3, with unresolved D. Trimming shortened V by 0 bases and J by 4 bases, and 8 bases separated the two germline ends. Germline V gene sequence: CDR1 LNHNV, CDR2 YYDKDF (reference sequence). The CDR3 length is 14 residues. CDR3 nucleotide sequence: TGTGCCACCAGCAGAGACCCTCGATCAGATACGCAGTATTTT. Its translation is CATSRDPRSDTQYF.

V and J are TRBV18 and TRBJ2-1; 9 bases fit TRBD1. Unmatched junction bases numbered 2, after V lost 1 base and J lost 10 bases. This CDR3 comprises 13 residues. Per the germline V gene, CDR1 is KGHSH and CDR2 is LQKENI. In DNA form, the CDR3 reads TGTGCCAGCTCACCACGCGGACAGGGGGAGCAGTTCTTC. It yields the protein CASSPRGQGEQFF.

This chain uses TRBV6-5 with TRBJ2-2; D not certain. Germline V gene lookup returns CDR1 MNHEY and CDR2 SVGAGI. Trimming left V 6 bases short and J 0 bases short, with 5 bases between. The CDR3 contains 13 residues. CDR3: CASRPANTGELFF. The CDR3 DNA follows: TGTGCCAGCAGGCCAGCGAACACCGGGGAGCTGTTTTTT.

With respect to this clone: At one of its ends the junction is not consistent with the germline gene, which may arise from a read error. The rearrangement uses TRBV6-5 and TRBJ1-6; no reliable D call. CDR3 length equals 13 residues. The V gene's germline CDR1 is MNHEY and CDR2 SVGAGI. The CDR3 here is CASSDSFNSPLHF. CDR3 DNA: TGTGCCAGCAGTGACTCCTTTAACTCACCCCTCCACTTT.

The chain carries TRBV2 and TRBJ2-1; the D is unclear. The CDR3 totals 15 residues. CDR1 is SNHLY and CDR2 is FYNNEI in the germline V gene. Trimming cost V 6 bases and J 0 bases, with 12 bases left between them. CDR3: CASRIGSSSYNEQFF. Here the CDR3 DNA reads TGTGCCAGCAGGATTGGGTCTAGCTCCTACAATGAGCAGTTCTTC.

J is TRBJ2-1 and V is TRBV11-2; 10 nucleotides align to TRBD2. This CDR3 spans 19 amino acids. Unmatched junction bases numbered 18, after V lost 4 bases and J lost 6 bases. The germline CDR1 and CDR2 sequences are SGHAT and FQNNGV. The CDR3 spells CASSSRTGGGLAGANEQFF. The DNA for the CDR3 is TGTGCCAGCAGCTCCCGGACAGGTGGTGGGCTAGCGGGAGCCAATGAGCAGTTCTTC.

The chain recombines TRBV7-3 with TRBJ1-1; perhaps TRBD1 as D (6 bases). V was cut by 6 bases and J by 4 bases, with 15 bases left in between. CDR3 length: 14 amino acids. The germline V gene encodes CDR1 SGHTA and CDR2 FQGTGA. CDR3 amino acids: CASSQGRGSTEAFF. In DNA, the CDR3 is TGTGCCAGCAGTCAAGGGAGGGGGAGCACTGAAGCTTTCTTT.

J is TRBJ1-6 and V is TRBV12-3 or TRBV12-4; D perhaps matches TRBD1 (5 bases). The V gene lost 6 bases and the J gene lost 10 bases, with 13 bases spanning the gap. The CDR3 is 13 residues long. CDR3 sequence: CASRTAQNSPLHF. CDR3 nucleotide sequence: TGTGCCAGCAGGACAGCTCAGAACTCACCCCTCCACTTT.

The CDR3 is CASSTQVNTIYF. CDR3 bases: TGTGCCAGCAGTACCCAAGTAAACACCATATATTTT. This chain connects TRBV6-5 to TRBJ1-3; unclear D gene. CDR1 is MNHEY, CDR2 SVGAGI, per germline. CDR3 length: 12 residues. Trimming left V 5 bases short and J 6 bases short, with 8 bases between.

The genes are TRBV23-1 and TRBJ1-3; D gene ambiguous. TRBV23-1 is recorded as an ORF, its role being uncertain. This CDR3 comprises 11 residues. Between the trimmed V and J ends, which lost 4 bases and 8 bases, there was a span of 6 bases. This CDR3 reads CASSPHDTIYF. The CDR3 DNA follows: TGCGCCAGCAGTCCTCATGACACCATATATTTT.

The chain uses TRBV11-2 and TRBJ2-7, with a tentative D call TRBD2 (5 bases). The CDR3 runs to 14 residues. V lost 0 bases, J lost 2 bases, and 8 bases lay in between. Germline loops: CDR1 SGHAT, CDR2 FQNNGV. The CDR3 DNA is TGTGCCAGCAGCTTAGAGAGGGTTCCCTACGAGCAGTACTTC. This codes for CASSLERVPYEQYF.

The rearrangement links TRBV7-2 to TRBJ1-1; 8 bases align to TRBD1. Germline V gene sequence: CDR1 SGHTA, CDR2 FQGNSA. Trimming at V came to 5 bases and at J to 5 bases, leaving 13 bases not matched to a gene. This CDR3 has 16 residues. Here the CDR3 DNA reads TGTGCCAGCAGCGCCGTCCCAGGGGGCCTTTGGACTGAAGCTTTCTTT. Its protein product is CASSAVPGGLWTEAFF.

This chain connects TRBV27 to TRBJ2-6; weak D call: TRBD1 (5 bases). The CDR3 covers 16 residues. Per germline, CDR1 MNHEY and CDR2 SMNVEV (reference sequence). Trimming took off 2 bases at V and 0 bases at J, with 8 bases between the two ends. The CDR3 sequence is CASSLRGTSGANVLTF. CDR3 DNA: TGTGCCAGCAGTTTAAGGGGCACCTCTGGGGCCAACGTCCTGACTTTC.

This CDR3 reads CASSPRTYHLGLSSYNEQFF. In nucleotides, the CDR3 is TGTGCCAGCAGCCCTCGGACGTACCACCTAGGATTAAGCTCCTACAATGAGCAGTTCTTC. The genes are TRBV6-2 or TRBV6-3 and TRBJ2-1; no clear D. CDR3 length: 20 amino acids. CDR1 MNHEY and CDR2 SVGEGT come from the germline V gene. V shed 6 bases and J shed 0 bases, with 27 bases lying between them.

This clone was observed a single time. CDR3 region: CASSPIGGSNQPQHF. As DNA, the CDR3 is TGTGCCAGCTCACCAATCGGGGGTAGCAATCAGCCCCAGCATTTT. This sequence joins TRBV18 and TRBJ1-5; D possibly corresponds to TRBD1 (5 bases). V was trimmed by 2 bases and J by 0 bases, leaving 8 bases between them. This CDR3 has 15 residues. The germline CDR1 and CDR2 sequences are KGHSH and LQKENI.

The chain recombines TRBV2 with TRBJ1-1; no definite D call. This CDR3 has 11 residues. V was shortened by 6 bases and J by 8 bases, with 10 bases between the two germline ends. Germline loops: CDR1 SNHLY, CDR2 FYNNEI. For the CDR3, the DNA is TGTGCCAGCAGCTACGGGCCAGAAGCTTTCTTT. It encodes CASSYGPEAFF.

The V and J genes are TRBV24-1 and TRBJ2-3; the match to TRBD1 covers 7 bases. The length of the CDR3 is 13 residues. V shed 5 bases, J shed 4 bases, and the junction held 2 bases outside the gene matches. The germline CDR1 and CDR2 sequences are KGHDR and SFDVKD. CDR3 coding DNA: TGTGCCACCAGTGTTCAGGGGGCAGATACGCAGTATTTT. This sequence encodes CATSVQGADTQYF.

The rearrangement links TRBV4-2 to TRBJ1-1, with a tentative D call TRBD1 (6 bases). From germline, CDR1 is LGHNA and CDR2 YNFKEQ. V dropped 2 bases and J dropped 3 bases, with 16 bases sitting between them. The CDR3 runs 16 residues. As DNA, the CDR3 is TGTGCCAGCAGCCAAACTCAGGGGATGTACCACACTGAAGCTTTCTTT. Residues: CASSQTQGMYHTEAFF.

CDR3 nucleotides: TGCAGCGCCACCGACTATGGCTACACCTTC. Protein product: CSATDYGYTF. The chain employs TRBV29-1 and TRBJ1-2; no firm D call. V shed 7 bases and J shed 3 bases, with 6 bases lying between them. CDR1 and CDR2 (germline): SQVTM, ANQGSEA. The CDR3 is 10 residues long.

The V and J genes are TRBV2 and TRBJ2-1; D is uncertain. From germline, CDR1 is SNHLY and CDR2 FYNNEI. The CDR3 covers 12 residues. V dropped 3 bases and J dropped 7 bases, with 7 bases sitting between them. The CDR3 spells CASSDDRNEQFF. DNA of the CDR3: TGTGCCAGCAGTGACGATAGAAATGAGCAGTTCTTC.

The chain links TRBV30 to TRBJ2-1; no reliable D call. The CDR3 consists of 11 residues. The germline V and J ends were trimmed by 2 bases and 9 bases, with 8 bases remaining between them. Germline loops: CDR1 GTSNPN, CDR2 SVGIG (reference sequence). DNA of the CDR3: TGTGCCTGGAGTAGGCGTAGTGAGCAGTTCTTC. Translation: CAWSRRSEQFF.

V usage is TRBV30 and J usage is TRBJ1-1; perhaps TRBD1 as D (6 bases). In germline, CDR1 is GTSNPN, CDR2 SVGIG (reference sequence). The length of the CDR3 is 14 residues. The germline V and J ends were trimmed by 2 bases and 0 bases, with 10 bases remaining between them. Written as DNA, the CDR3 is TGTGCCTGGAGTACAGGGTACATGAACACTGAAGCTTTCTTT. Protein sequence: CAWSTGYMNTEAFF.

The chain employs TRBV4-1 and TRBJ2-7; no firm D call. This CDR3 is built from 15 residues. V gave up 4 bases and J gave up 5 bases, with 18 bases separating them. From germline, CDR1 is MGHRA and CDR2 YSYEKL. In nucleotides, the CDR3 is TGCGCCAGCAGCCTCAACTTCCCCCAGGCACACGAGCAGTACTTC. Its protein product is CASSLNFPQAHEQYF.

This clone was observed once. The rearrangement uses TRBV12-3 or TRBV12-4 and TRBJ1-1; no clear D. The V end was cut by 10 bases, the J end by 0 bases, with 12 bases between. The CDR3 has 13 residues. The CDR3 region is CATTHSMNTEAFF. The CDR3 DNA reads as TGTGCCACCACGCACAGCATGAACACTGAAGCTTTCTTT.

The chain uses TRBV4-1 and TRBJ2-7; the D gene is possibly TRBD1 (6 bases). CDR3 length: 15 amino acids. The germline V gene has CDR1 MGHRA and CDR2 YSYEKL. The germline V and J ends were trimmed by 0 bases and 4 bases, with 13 bases remaining between them. The CDR3 DNA follows: TGCGCCAGCAGCCAAGAACGTCTACAGGGTTACGAGCAGTACTTC. Translated, it gives CASSQERLQGYEQYF.

The rearrangement joins TRBV29-1 to TRBJ1-1, with D unresolved. Germline V gene lookup returns CDR1 SQVTM and CDR2 ANQGSEA. The V end was cut by 6 bases, the J end by 4 bases, with 6 bases between. The CDR3 consists of 10 residues. CDR3 nucleotide sequence: TGCAGCGTCGGGCGCACTGAAGCTTTCTTT. Its protein product is CSVGRTEAFF.

DNA of the CDR3: TGTGCCACCCGGACAGGGCCCTACGAGCAGTACTTC. It yields the protein CATRTGPYEQYF. The rearrangement joins TRBV6-5 to TRBJ2-7; 8 bases map to TRBD1. The ends lost 10 bases at V and 2 bases at J; junction bases unmatched: 4. Germline assignment: CDR1 MNHEY and CDR2 SVGAGI. There are 12 residues in the CDR3.